Below, 4 T cell receptor beta chains from the same sample are listed, as sequenced in a study of shared clonotypes between healthy human individuals. Sequencing used immunoSEQ multiplex PCR; TCRdb keeps in-frame clones, though not all of them. The sample lists millions of clones, approximately 94% occurring once. Terminally differentiated effector memory CD45RA+ cells were left out of the naive CD8 fraction, which was CD45RO-negative and positively selected for CCR7. The source material was naive CD8+ T cells from PBMCs. Receptors were obtained from a man aged 18 to 30 in good health. Some clones in this sample may be carry-over from other donors' samples.

The rearrangement joins TRBV7-2 to TRBJ1-1, with a possible D match to TRBD1 (5 bases). The CDR3 totals 15 residues. Germline CDR1 reads SGHTA; CDR2 reads FQGNSA. Trimming stripped 5 bases from V and 1 base from J, with 14 bases between. The CDR3 bases are TGTGCCAGCAGCCCTGGGGGTGCCTCGAACACTGAAGCTTTCTTT. It specifies CASSPGGASNTEAFF. Using reference TRBV7-2 and TRBJ1-1 for the parts outside the CDR3, the full variable domain is GAGVSQSPSNKVTEKGKDVELRCDPISGHTALYWYRQSLGQGLEFLIYFQGNSAPDKSGLPSDRFSAERTGGSVSTLTIQRTQQEDSAVYLCASSPGGASNTEAFFGQGTRLTVV.

This chain joins TRBV9 and TRBJ2-6; 10 nucleotides align to TRBD1. V shed 1 base, J shed 2 bases, and the junction held 6 bases outside the gene matches. From germline, CDR1 is SGDLS and CDR2 YYNGEE. There are 18 residues in the CDR3. The DNA for the CDR3 is TGTGCCAGCAGCGTACCCCGACAGGGGGCGCCTGGGGCCAACGTCCTGACTTTC. This sequence encodes CASSVPRQGAPGANVLTF.

The chain recombines TRBV18 with TRBJ2-3; D is perhaps TRBD2 (6 bases). The V end lost 3 bases, the J end lost 4 bases, and 17 bases lay between the germline ends. The CDR3 covers 16 residues. The V gene's germline CDR1 is KGHSH and CDR2 LQKENI. CDR3 loop: CASSPGGVSGADTQYF. The CDR3 bases are TGTGCCAGCTCACCCGGAGGGGTTTCCGGGGCAGATACGCAGTATTTT.

The table lists this clone with a few counts. At the DNA level, this CDR3 is encoded by other sequences in the same sample as well. This rearrangement joins TRBV13 to TRBJ2-3; D remains ambiguous. Germline CDR1 and CDR2: PRHDT and FYEKMQ (reference sequence). Trimming removed 5 bases from V and 6 bases from J, with 9 bases in between. CDR3 length: 12 amino acids. CDR3 in amino acids: CASSPGRDTQYF. The CDR3 bases are TGTGCCAGCAGCCCCGGCCGGGATACGCAGTATTTT.